This T cell receptor (beta chain) stems from a study of OX40 agonist ivuxolimab in advanced cancers. Background on the whole study: Ivuxolimab was a fully human IgG2 agonistic monoclonal antibody targeting the costimulatory receptor OX40 (CD134). In the dose-escalation cohort, roughly four fifths of patients were male, and the mean age was roughly 60 years, with a range of about 20 to 79. The paper describes the monotherapy dose-escalation part (N of about 52 patients) of the phase I trial of ivuxolimab. Prior anti-PD-1, anti-PD-L1 or anti-CTLA-4 therapy was permitted, and 40% of dose-escalation patients had received checkpoint inhibitors. Of the approximately 54 patients in dose escalation, around 19 had hepatocellular carcinoma, approximately 15 had melanoma, 9 had renal cell carcinoma and 9 had head and neck cancer. The purpose of peripheral TCRbeta sequencing was to test whether ivuxolimab changed TCR sequence diversity and led to clonal T-cell expansion. Partial responses were achieved by three dose-escalation patients, of whom one had hepatocellular carcinoma and two had cutaneous melanoma. Intravenous ivuxolimab was administered to patients every 2 weeks at six dose levels: 0.01, 0.1, 0.3, 1.5, 3 and 10 mg/kg.

Overall study results and their limits: The antigen specificity of the peripheral T cells that underwent clonal expansion was not determined. In partial responders in the 0.1-3.0 mg/kg groups, normalized peripheral clonal expansion was found to be among the lowest, especially among CD8+ T cells. Low levels of normalized T-cell clonal expansion were also shown by some nonresponding patients. After ivuxolimab, more expanded clones were found on average in CD8+ T cells than in CD4+ T cells. At doses of 0.1 to 3.0 mg/kg, clonal expansion of both CD4+ and CD8+ blood T cells was observed from baseline to week 6.

As to this clone: Its antigen remains undetermined. No qualities accompany the bases; no much larger clone lies one base away.

Patients with a history of autoimmune disease or receiving systemic immunosuppression were excluded from the trial. In every dose cohort, peripheral blood was drawn for TCR sequencing at baseline, cycle 4 day 1, and cycle 7 day 1. The samples were drawn from a first-in-human, open-label, multicenter phase I dose-escalation trial of ivuxolimab. Adults with locally advanced or metastatic melanoma, renal cell, hepatocellular, or head and neck squamous cell carcinoma were enrolled in the trial. Before TCR sequencing, CD4+ and CD8+ T cells were separately sorted from peripheral blood. Genomic DNA was extracted from sorted cells for sequencing of the TCRbeta CDR3 region. The immunoSEQ Assay was used for sequencing of TCRbeta CDR3 regions. TCRdb limited this immuneACCESS table to in-frame rearrangements with V and J called. A share of clones is missing; checked studies link under half to unresolved V genes, and the rest is unexplained. The table for this sample lists 60,000 to 65,000 clones; 80% to 90% of them were counted only once. The ten largest clones capture 11% of the sample.

The CDR3 holds 17 amino acids from the cysteine to the phenylalanine. CDR3 DNA only is kept here, 51 bases in frame from base 1. CDR1 and CDR2 were assigned from the germline V gene (reference sequence) as MNHEY and SMNVEV. The V and J ends are trimmed by 4 bases and 1 base, leaving 17 bases between them. The rearrangement combines TRBV27 with TRBJ1-3; a confident D gene designation cannot be given. This material consisted of CD4+ or CD8+ T cells sorted from blood, taken in a trial of the OX40 agonist ivuxolimab. The sequence came from an adult with an advanced solid tumor such as melanoma, head and neck, liver or kidney cancer. The CDR3 is CASSSLVPGISGNTIYF. The sequenced DNA is TGTGCCAGCAGTTCACTTGTCCCGGGGATTTCTGGAAACACCATATATTTT.